Shown below are 5 T cell receptor beta chains from a single sample sequenced in a study of human T cells and chemical hapten exposure. Each CDR3 protein gets one entry after TCRdb re-called the 5' RACE reads with MiXCR. The repertoire holds tens of thousands of distinct CDR3 sequences, with roughly 8.4% as singletons. Total RNA was isolated from whole blood that had not been fractionated. Every receptor here comes from a male donor in good health.

In its sample, this clonotype was seen a few times. The chain joins TRBV7-2 to TRBJ2-5, with 9 bases identical to TRBD2. This CDR3 is 15 amino acids long. Trimming cost V 1 base and J 5 bases; bases outside gene matches: 5. The germline CDR1 and CDR2 sequences are SGHTA and FQGNSA. The CDR3 coding sequence is TGTGCCAGCAGCTTAGGCGGGAGGGCCCTTGAGACCCAGTACTTC. Protein sequence: CASSLGGRALETQYF.

In its sample, this clonotype was seen once. A much larger clone differs from this one at a single base, so this may be a read error. The chain couples TRBV7-9 to TRBJ1-1, with D perhaps matching TRBD1 (6 bases). The CDR3 runs 13 residues. The V gene lost 11 bases and the J gene lost 11 bases, with 24 bases spanning the gap. Germline CDR1 reads SEHNR; CDR2 reads FQNEAQ (reference sequence). The CDR3 loop is CASLGGHGLRAFF. As DNA, the CDR3 is TGTGCCTCCTTGGGGGGACATGGGTTACGGGCTTTCTTT.

The gene calls are TRBV3-1 and TRBJ2-1; 8 bases align to TRBD2. The V segment lost 4 bases and the J segment 6 bases; nucleotides outside the gene matches: 8. The germline gives CDR1 LGHDT, CDR2 YNNKEL (reference sequence). The CDR3 covers 15 residues. The CDR3 spells CASSPAGTRSNEQFF. The CDR3 DNA reads TGTGCCAGCAGCCCCGCCGGGACTAGAAGCAATGAGCAGTTCTTC.

CDR3 sequence reads: CSVVSPGGTEAFF. The CDR3 DNA is TGCAGCGTAGTGAGCCCAGGAGGCACTGAAGCTTTCTTT. The chain carries TRBV29-1 and TRBJ1-1; no firm D call. Germline assignment: CDR1 SQVTM and CDR2 ANQGSEA. The CDR3 runs 13 residues. V shed 6 bases and J shed 4 bases, with 15 bases lying between them.

This rearrangement joins TRBV10-1 to TRBJ1-1; 10 nucleotides match TRBD1. The CDR3 covers 15 residues. Germline assignment: CDR1 WNHNN and CDR2 SYGVQD (reference sequence). Trimming cost V 7 bases and J 3 bases; bases outside gene matches: 8. DNA for the CDR3: TGCGCCAGCACTAGACAGGGGGCCGGGGACACTGAAGCTTTCTTT. This sequence encodes CASTRQGAGDTEAFF.